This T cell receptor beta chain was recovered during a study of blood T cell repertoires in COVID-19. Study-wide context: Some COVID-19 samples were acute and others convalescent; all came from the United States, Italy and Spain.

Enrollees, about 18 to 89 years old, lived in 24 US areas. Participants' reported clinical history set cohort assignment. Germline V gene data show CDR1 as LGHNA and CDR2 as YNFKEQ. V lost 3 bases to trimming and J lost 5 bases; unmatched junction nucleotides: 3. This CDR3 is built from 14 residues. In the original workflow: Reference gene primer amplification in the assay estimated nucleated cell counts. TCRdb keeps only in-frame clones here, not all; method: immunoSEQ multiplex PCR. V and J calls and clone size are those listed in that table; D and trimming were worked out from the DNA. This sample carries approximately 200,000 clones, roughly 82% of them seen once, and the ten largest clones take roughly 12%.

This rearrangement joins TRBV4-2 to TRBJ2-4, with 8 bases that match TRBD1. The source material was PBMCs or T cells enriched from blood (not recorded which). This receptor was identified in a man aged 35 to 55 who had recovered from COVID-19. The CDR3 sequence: CASSQTGAQNIQYF. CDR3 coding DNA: TGTGCCAGCAGCCAGACAGGGGCGCAAAACATTCAGTACTTC.